This entry lists 31 T cell receptor beta chains sequenced from one sample in a study of T cells in Graves' hyperthyroidism and ophthalmopathy. The TCR beta CDR3 regions underwent amplification using RNA transcripts as the source. In the first-round RT-PCR of the TCR CDR3, the HTBI primer set was used. TCRdb re-called the multiplex PCR reads with MiXCR, one entry per CDR3 protein. The sample lists about 500,000 distinct CDR3 sequences; around 15% were seen once. Material for sequencing was blood. Receptors were obtained from a woman between 18 and 29 years old with Graves' hyperthyroidism.

The chain links TRBV20-1 to TRBJ2-1, with 12 bases lining up with TRBD2. In germline, CDR1 is DFQATT, CDR2 SNEGSKA (reference sequence). This CDR3 is built from 15 residues. J gave up 3 bases and V 6 bases, and 6 bases lay outside the gene matches. CDR3 protein: CSAIRLAGDYNEQFF. CDR3 DNA sequence: TGCAGTGCCATAAGACTAGCGGGGGACTACAATGAGCAGTTCTTC.

In this sample, this clonotype turned up many times. The genes are TRBV5-1 and TRBJ1-2, with a possible D match to TRBD1 (5 bases). The CDR3 covers 13 residues. V lost 4 bases and J lost 5, with 12 bases in between. Germline V gives CDR1 SGHRS, CDR2 YFSETQ. The CDR3 here is CASSAGTGYGYTF. The CDR3 nucleotides read TGCGCCAGCAGCGCCGGGACCGGGTATGGCTACACCTTC.

The sample holds many counts of this clonotype. V is TRBV3-1 and J is TRBJ1-6, with 10 positions matching TRBD1. The CDR3 is 16 amino acids. The V segment lost 1 base and the J segment 10 bases; nucleotides outside the gene matches: 7. Germline CDR1 LGHDT, CDR2 YNNKEL (reference sequence). The CDR3 protein is CASSQGRTGGLSPLHF. The CDR3 DNA follows: TGTGCCAGCAGCCAAGGAAGGACAGGGGGTTTGTCACCCCTCCACTTT.

A remark on this clonotype: A much larger clone differs from this one at a single base, so this may be a read error. The rearrangement joins TRBV4-1 to TRBJ2-1; maybe TRBD2 (5 bases). The germline V gene has CDR1 MGHRA and CDR2 YSYEKL. The CDR3 spans 17 residues. V lost 0 bases and J 6 bases, leaving 18 bases between the germline ends. The chain's CDR3 is CASSQDIQRSYSNEQFF. The CDR3 bases are TGCGCCAGCAGCCAAGATATCCAGCGGAGTTACTCCAATGAGCAGTTCTTC.

This clonotype was counted only a few times. This chain joins TRBV6-1 and TRBJ2-7; possibly TRBD1 or TRBD2 for D (8 bases each). The CDR3 is 17 residues long. Germline V gene lookup returns CDR1 MNHNS and CDR2 SASEGT. Between the trimmed V and J ends, which lost 6 bases and 3 bases, there was a span of 24 bases. The CDR3 reads CASSKGDRLAGLYEQYF. Written as DNA, the CDR3 is TGTGCCAGCAGCAAAGGGGACAGGTTAGCGGGACTCTACGAGCAGTACTTC.

Ten or more counts support this clonotype. The chain links TRBV6-5 to TRBJ2-1; D might be TRBD2 (5 bases). This CDR3 comprises 15 residues. CDR1 MNHEY and CDR2 SVGAGI come from the germline V gene. Trimming took off 0 bases at V and 3 bases at J, with 9 bases between the two ends. The CDR3 protein is CASSYSNGDYNEQFF. The CDR3 DNA follows: TGTGCCAGCAGTTACTCGAACGGGGACTACAATGAGCAGTTCTTC.

This chain uses TRBV27 with TRBJ2-7, with 7 positions matching TRBD2. V lost 3 bases and J lost 5; bases outside the gene matches: 7. From germline, CDR1 is MNHEY and CDR2 SMNVEV (reference sequence). The CDR3 loop spans 14 amino acids. CDR3 sequence (DNA): TGTGCCAGCAGTTTTTTTGGCGGGAGAGACGAGCAGTACTTC. Translating gives CASSFFGGRDEQYF.

This clonotype appeared many times. V is TRBV7-9 and J is TRBJ1-5; maybe TRBD1 (5 bases). The CDR3 extends over 16 amino acids. Germline V gives CDR1 SEHNR, CDR2 FQNEAQ (reference sequence). V gave up 0 bases and J gave up 1 base, with 10 bases separating them. CDR3 sequence: CASSLAWGRSNQPQHF. CDR3 coding DNA: TGTGCCAGCAGCTTAGCGTGGGGGAGGAGCAATCAGCCCCAGCATTTT.

This rearrangement joins TRBV18 to TRBJ1-6; D uncertain. V dropped 3 bases and J dropped 5 bases, with 5 bases sitting between them. The length of the CDR3 is 13 residues. Germline CDR1 KGHSH, CDR2 LQKENI. CDR3 bases: TGTGCCAGCTCACCGACCGATAATTCACCCCTCCACTTT. It encodes CASSPTDNSPLHF.

This clonotype has a count of ten or more. V is TRBV11-2 and J is TRBJ1-1; D not certain. V was trimmed by 5 bases and J by 10 bases, leaving 17 bases between them. The CDR3 covers 13 residues. From germline, CDR1 is SGHAT and CDR2 FQNNGV. CDR3 region: CASSDGRVAAAFF. As DNA, the CDR3 is TGTGCCAGCAGCGACGGGAGGGTGGCCGCAGCTTTCTTT.

This clonotype was seen a handful of times. V gene TRBV18 combines with J gene TRBJ1-4; D remains unclear. The V end was cut by 2 bases, the J end by 8 bases, with 12 bases between. The CDR3 has 14 residues. Germline CDR1 reads KGHSH; CDR2 reads LQKENI. Here the CDR3 reads CASSPWTEAEKLFF. In nucleotides, the CDR3 is TGTGCCAGCTCACCATGGACGGAGGCCGAAAAACTGTTTTTT.

The V call is TRBV11-3, the J call TRBJ2-1; possibly TRBD1 or TRBD2 for D (6 bases each). V lost 1 base and J 8 bases, leaving 15 bases between the germline ends. Germline V gene lookup returns CDR1 SGHNT and CDR2 YENEEA. The CDR3 contains 15 residues. The CDR3: CASSLGRGQVDEQFF. The CDR3, as DNA: TGTGCCAGCAGCTTAGGCCGGGGGCAGGTTGATGAGCAGTTCTTC.

The chain combines TRBV5-1 with TRBJ2-2; D possibly corresponds to TRBD1 (6 bases). Germline CDR1 is SGHRS and CDR2 is YFSETQ. Trimming cost V 4 bases and J 9 bases, with 16 bases left between them. The CDR3 spans 14 residues. The CDR3 region has the DNA TGCGCCAGCAGCGATCACGGACAGACCCGGGAGCTGTTTTTT. Protein product: CASSDHGQTRELFF. Full variable domain (missing parts from reference TRBV5-1 and TRBJ2-2): KAGVTQTPRYLIKTRGQQVTLSCSPISGHRSVSWYQQTPGQGLQFLFEYFSETQRNKGNFPGRFSGRQFSNSRSEMNVSTLELGDSALYLCASSDHGQTRELFFGEGSRLTVL.

In its sample, this clonotype was seen many times. Here the CDR3 DNA reads TGCAGTGCCAGGACTAGCACAGATACGCAGTATTTT. It specifies CSARTSTDTQYF. This rearrangement joins TRBV20-1 to TRBJ2-3, with TRBD2 as a possible D gene (5 bases). The germline V gene encodes CDR1 DFQATT and CDR2 SNEGSKA (reference sequence). Trimming took 6 bases from V and 0 from J, leaving 7 bases between them. The CDR3 length is 12 residues.

This clonotype occurred many times. The chain uses TRBV7-9 and TRBJ2-1; D remains ambiguous. The CDR3 consists of 12 residues. Trimming cost V 4 bases and J 9 bases, with 10 bases left between them. Per the germline V gene, CDR1 is SEHNR and CDR2 is FQNEAQ (reference sequence). The CDR3 DNA reads as TGTGCCAGCAGCTCGAACTTGGTTGAGCAGTTCTTC. This gives the protein CASSSNLVEQFF. The full variable domain, completed using reference TRBV7-9 and TRBJ2-1, is DTGVSQNPRHKITKRGQNVTFRCDPISEHNRLYWYRQTLGQGPEFLTYFQNEAQLEKSRLLSDRFSAERPKGSFSTLEIQRTEQGDSAMYLCASSSNLVEQFFGPGTRLTVL.

This clonotype was seen more than once but under ten times. V is TRBV5-8 and J is TRBJ2-1, with 7 bases lining up with TRBD2. The germline V gene encodes CDR1 SGHTS and CDR2 YDEGEE. V was clipped by 3 bases and J by 5 bases; unmatched bases: 17. There are 18 residues in the CDR3. Written as DNA, the CDR3 is TGTGCCAGCAGCTCCCCTCCTGCGGGAGACCGTGGCGACAATGAGCAGTTCTTC. It encodes CASSSPPAGDRGDNEQFF.

This clonotype showed up many times. The CDR3 protein is CSARPWGWVNTEAFF. In DNA form, the CDR3 reads TGCAGTGCTAGACCTTGGGGCTGGGTGAACACTGAAGCTTTCTTT. This chain joins TRBV20-1 and TRBJ1-1; weak D call: TRBD1 (5 bases). Trimming left V 2 bases short and J 0 bases short, with 13 bases between. The V gene's germline CDR1 is DFQATT and CDR2 SNEGSKA (reference sequence). The CDR3 contains 15 residues.

The chain is built from TRBV3-1 and TRBJ1-2; TRBD1 matches at 10 bases. Unmatched junction bases numbered 7, after V lost 2 bases and J lost 7 bases. The CDR3 length is 15 residues. Germline V gene lookup returns CDR1 LGHDT and CDR2 YNNKEL (reference sequence). The CDR3 coding sequence is TGTGCCAGCAGCCAATCCGGGACAGGGGTCTTTGGCTACACCTTC. As protein: CASSQSGTGVFGYTF.

This clonotype was seen only once. V is TRBV29-1 and J is TRBJ1-5, with D perhaps TRBD1 (5 bases). The CDR3 has 17 residues. The V gene's germline CDR1 is SQVTM and CDR2 ANQGSEA. V dropped 8 bases and J dropped 7 bases, with 30 bases sitting between them. The CDR3 nucleotides read TGCAGCCCTGAGGGGTGTGGAGGCTTAGGTGACAACCAGCCCCAGCATTTT. It specifies CSPEGCGGLGDNQPQHF. The full variable domain, rest sourced from reference TRBV29-1 and TRBJ1-5, is SAVISQKPSRDICQRGTSLTIQCQVDSQVTMMFWYRQQPGQSLTLIATANQGSEATYESGFVIDKFPISRPNLTFSTLTVSNMSPEDSSIYLCSPEGCGGLGDNQPQHFGDGTRLSIL.

This clonotype was seen at least ten times. The chain employs TRBV12-3 or TRBV12-4 and TRBJ1-6, with D possibly matching TRBD1 (5 bases). Trimming stripped 3 bases from V and 4 bases from J, with 13 bases between. This CDR3 contains 16 residues. The chain's CDR3 is CASSFKAGKYNSPLHF. CDR3 DNA sequence: TGTGCCAGCAGTTTTAAGGCAGGGAAATATAATTCACCCCTCCACTTT.

This clonotype was counted between two and nine times. The gene calls are TRBV11-3 and TRBJ1-3; D remains unclear. There are 15 residues in the CDR3. CDR1 and CDR2 from the germline V gene are SGHNT and YENEEA. V was trimmed by 5 bases and J by 0 bases, leaving 11 bases between them. The CDR3 here is CASSLRSLSGNTIYF. The CDR3 region has the DNA TGTGCCAGCAGCCTACGTTCCCTCTCTGGAAACACCATATATTTT.

Comment on this clonotype: A junction end diverges from the germline sequence, so it may reflect a read error. This chain connects TRBV11-1 to TRBJ2-2; D may be TRBD2 (5 bases). Germline CDR1 SGHAT, CDR2 FQDESV (reference sequence). The CDR3 consists of 14 residues. In DNA form, the CDR3 reads TGTGCCAGCAGCTTACAGGTGAACACCGGGGAGCGGTTTTTT. The encoded protein is CASSLQVNTGERFF.

This clonotype showed up just a few times. This rearrangement joins TRBV4-2 to TRBJ2-7; 12 nucleotides line up with TRBD2. The germline gives CDR1 LGHNA, CDR2 YNFKEQ. The V gene end was trimmed by 2 bases and the J gene end by 4 bases; junction bases not matched to a gene: 6. The CDR3 totals 16 residues. As DNA, the CDR3 is TGTGCCAGCAGCCAAAGACTAGCGGGAGAGGGATACGAGCAGTACTTC. Its translation: CASSQRLAGEGYEQYF.

This clonotype was observed a handful of times. The V call is TRBV29-1, the J call TRBJ2-1; D not resolved. The V and J ends lost 2 bases and 8 bases respectively, with 16 bases between them. The CDR3 is 14 residues long. Germline CDR1 reads SQVTM; CDR2 reads ANQGSEA. CDR3 coding DNA: TGCAGCGTTGAATACCCGACCCAGTCTCATGAGCAGTTCTTC. This sequence encodes CSVEYPTQSHEQFF.

The chain uses TRBV20-1 and TRBJ1-2; 8 bases map to TRBD1. CDR1 is DFQATT, CDR2 SNEGSKA, per germline (reference sequence). Trimming at V came to 0 bases and at J to 4 bases, leaving 7 bases not matched to a gene. The CDR3 sequence is 15 residues long. The CDR3, as DNA: TGCAGTGCTAGAGATTCCAGACAGGGGACCTATGGCTACACCTTC. Translation: CSARDSRQGTYGYTF.

This clonotype was observed many times. V is TRBV27 and J is TRBJ2-1; D unclear. The CDR3 contains 13 residues. Trimming stripped 0 bases from V and 4 bases from J, with 4 bases between. Germline CDR1 and CDR2: MNHEY and SMNVEV (reference sequence). CDR3 in amino acids: CASSLSTYNEQFF. The CDR3 DNA sequence: TGTGCCAGCAGTTTATCAACGTACAATGAGCAGTTCTTC.

The rearrangement uses TRBV18 and TRBJ1-1; D not certain. Germline CDR1 reads KGHSH; CDR2 reads LQKENI. V lost 0 bases to trimming and J lost 1 base, with 9 bases between them. This CDR3 spans 15 amino acids. The CDR3 loop reads CASSPPALENTEAFF. The CDR3, as DNA: TGTGCCAGCTCACCACCTGCGCTTGAGAACACTGAAGCTTTCTTT.

This clonotype was seen repeatedly, ten times or more. The CDR3 is CASSLLLDLGTSGRLGGETQYF. As DNA, the CDR3 is TGTGCCAGCAGTTTGCTTCTAGACCTCGGGACTAGCGGGAGGTTGGGTGGAGAGACCCAGTACTTC. The chain has TRBV28 and TRBJ2-5, with TRBD2 matching over 15 bases. The germline V gene has CDR1 MDHEN and CDR2 SYDVKM. This CDR3 contains 22 residues. Germline trimming cut 3 bases from V and 4 bases from J; bases unmatched to any gene: 21. Variable domain in full (rest from reference TRBV28 and TRBJ2-5): DVKVTQSSRYLVKRTGEKVFLECVQDMDHENMFWYRQDPGLGLRLIYFSYDVKMKEKGDIPEGYSVSREKKERFSLILESASTNQTSMYLCASSLLLDLGTSGRLGGETQYFGPGTRLLVL.

In this sample, this clonotype turned up many times. The chain links TRBV20-1 to TRBJ1-2, with no clear D. CDR1 DFQATT and CDR2 SNEGSKA come from the germline V gene (reference sequence). V shed 0 bases and J shed 8 bases, with 16 bases lying between them. This CDR3 is 14 amino acids long. The CDR3 sequence is CSARDRGSHWGYTF. The DNA for the CDR3 is TGCAGTGCTAGAGATCGTGGCAGCCATTGGGGCTACACCTTC.

This clonotype was detected ten times or more. The chain employs TRBV3-1 and TRBJ2-3; 8 nucleotides agree with TRBD2. The CDR3 covers 14 residues. The V segment lost 5 bases and the J segment 4 bases; nucleotides outside the gene matches: 5. CDR1 is LGHDT and CDR2 is YNNKEL in the germline V gene (reference sequence). Here the CDR3 DNA reads TGTGCCAGCAGCTTGGGACTAGTTCCAGATACGCAGTATTTT. This gives the protein CASSLGLVPDTQYF.

This clonotype turned up a few times. V usage is TRBV6-1 and J usage is TRBJ2-1, with D tentatively TRBD2 (6 bases). Per the germline V gene, CDR1 is MNHNS and CDR2 is SASEGT. The germline V and J ends were trimmed by 6 bases and 2 bases, with 17 bases remaining between them. The CDR3 is 16 amino acids. The CDR3 loop reads CASSFSSADAYNEQFF. CDR3 bases: TGTGCCAGCAGCTTTTCTAGCGCCGATGCCTACAATGAGCAGTTCTTC.